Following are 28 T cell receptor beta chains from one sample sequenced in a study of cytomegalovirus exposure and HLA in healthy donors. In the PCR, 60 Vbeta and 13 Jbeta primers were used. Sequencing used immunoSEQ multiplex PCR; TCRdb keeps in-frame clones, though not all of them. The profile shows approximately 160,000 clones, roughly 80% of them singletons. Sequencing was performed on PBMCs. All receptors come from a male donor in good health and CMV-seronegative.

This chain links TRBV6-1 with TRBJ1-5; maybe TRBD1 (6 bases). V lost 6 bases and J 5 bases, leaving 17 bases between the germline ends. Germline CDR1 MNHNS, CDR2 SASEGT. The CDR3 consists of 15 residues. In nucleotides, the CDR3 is TGTGCCAGCAGGATGGGGGCGGTGAGGGATCAGCCCCAGCATTTT. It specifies CASRMGAVRDQPQHF.

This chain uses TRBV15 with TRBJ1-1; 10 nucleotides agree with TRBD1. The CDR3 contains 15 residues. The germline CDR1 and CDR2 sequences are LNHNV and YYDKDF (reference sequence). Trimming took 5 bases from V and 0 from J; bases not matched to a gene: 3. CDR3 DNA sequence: TGTGCCACCAGCGGAGGACAGGGGGTGAACACTGAAGCTTTCTTT. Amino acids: CATSGGQGVNTEAFF. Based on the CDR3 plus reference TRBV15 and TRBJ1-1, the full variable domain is DAMVIQNPRYQVTQFGKPVTLSCSQTLNHNVMYWYQQKSSQAPKLLFHYYDKDFNNEADTPDNFQSRRPNTSFCFLDIRSPGLGDTAMYLCATSGGQGVNTEAFFGQGTRLTVV.

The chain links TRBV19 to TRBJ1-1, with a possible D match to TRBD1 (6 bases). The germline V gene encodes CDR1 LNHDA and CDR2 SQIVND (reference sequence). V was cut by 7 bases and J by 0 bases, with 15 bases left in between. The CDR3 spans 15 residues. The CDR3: CASIPGDLMNTEAFF. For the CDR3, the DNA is TGTGCCAGTATCCCAGGGGACCTCATGAACACTGAAGCTTTCTTT.

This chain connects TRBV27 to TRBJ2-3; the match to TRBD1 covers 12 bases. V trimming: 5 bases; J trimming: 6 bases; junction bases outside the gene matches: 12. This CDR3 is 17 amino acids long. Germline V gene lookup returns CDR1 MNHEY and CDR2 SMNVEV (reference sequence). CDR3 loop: CASSPPLGQGARDTQYF. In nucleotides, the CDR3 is TGTGCCAGCAGTCCACCTCTGGGACAGGGGGCGAGGGATACGCAGTATTTT.

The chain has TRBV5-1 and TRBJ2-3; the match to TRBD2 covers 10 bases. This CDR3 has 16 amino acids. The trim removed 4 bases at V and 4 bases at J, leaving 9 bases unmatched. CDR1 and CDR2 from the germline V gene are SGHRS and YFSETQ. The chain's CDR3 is CASSGDKLAGADTQYF. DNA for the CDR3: TGCGCCAGCAGCGGGGACAAGCTAGCGGGGGCAGATACGCAGTATTTT.

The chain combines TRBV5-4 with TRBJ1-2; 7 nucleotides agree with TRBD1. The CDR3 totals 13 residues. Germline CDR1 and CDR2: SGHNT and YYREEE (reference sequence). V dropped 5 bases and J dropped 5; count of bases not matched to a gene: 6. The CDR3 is CASSTGTVYGYTF. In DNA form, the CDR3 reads TGTGCCAGCAGTACTGGGACAGTTTATGGCTACACCTTC.

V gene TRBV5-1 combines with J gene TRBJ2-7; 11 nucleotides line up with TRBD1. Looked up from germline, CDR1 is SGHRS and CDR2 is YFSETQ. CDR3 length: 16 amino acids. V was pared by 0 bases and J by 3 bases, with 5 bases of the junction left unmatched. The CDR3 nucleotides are TGCGCCAGCAGCTTGGCCGCCGGGACAGGGGGCTACGAGCAGTACTTC. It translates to CASSLAAGTGGYEQYF.

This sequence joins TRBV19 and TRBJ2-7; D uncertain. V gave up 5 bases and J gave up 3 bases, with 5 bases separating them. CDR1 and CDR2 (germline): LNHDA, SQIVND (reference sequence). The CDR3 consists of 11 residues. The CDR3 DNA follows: TGTGCCAGTAGTTCCTTCTACGAGCAGTACTTC. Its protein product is CASSSFYEQYF.

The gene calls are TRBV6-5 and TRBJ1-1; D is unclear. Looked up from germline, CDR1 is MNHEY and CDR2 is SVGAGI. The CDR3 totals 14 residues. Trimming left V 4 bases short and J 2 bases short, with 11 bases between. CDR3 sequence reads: CASSLDGVNTEAFF. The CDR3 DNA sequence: TGTGCCAGCAGTTTGGACGGGGTTAACACTGAAGCTTTCTTT.

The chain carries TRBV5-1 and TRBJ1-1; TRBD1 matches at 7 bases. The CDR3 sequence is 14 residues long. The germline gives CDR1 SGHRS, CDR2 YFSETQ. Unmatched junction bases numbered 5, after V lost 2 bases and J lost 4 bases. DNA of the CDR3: TGCGCCAGCAGCTTTAAGGGGGCTGGCACTGAAGCTTTCTTT. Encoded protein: CASSFKGAGTEAFF.

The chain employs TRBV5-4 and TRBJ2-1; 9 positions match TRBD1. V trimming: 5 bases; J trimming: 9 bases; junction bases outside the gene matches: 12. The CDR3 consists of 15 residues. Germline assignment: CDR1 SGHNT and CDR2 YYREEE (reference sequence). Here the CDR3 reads CASSGRDRAVGEQFF. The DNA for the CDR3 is TGTGCCAGCAGTGGCCGGGACAGGGCGGTAGGTGAGCAGTTCTTC. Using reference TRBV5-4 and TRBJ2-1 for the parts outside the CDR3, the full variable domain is ETGVTQSPTHLIKTRGQQVTLRCSSQSGHNTVSWYQQALGQGPQFIFQYYREEENGRGNFPPRFSGLQFPNYSSELNVNALELDDSALYLCASSGRDRAVGEQFFGPGTRLTVL.

This CDR3 reads CASKPLAGGRHEQYF. CDR3 DNA sequence: TGTGCCAGCAAACCACTAGCGGGAGGGAGGCACGAGCAGTACTTC. The chain has TRBV2 and TRBJ2-7, with 13 bases matching TRBD2. The V and J ends lost 7 bases and 5 bases, in that order; junction bases with no gene match: 8. The germline V gene encodes CDR1 SNHLY and CDR2 FYNNEI. The CDR3 contains 15 residues.

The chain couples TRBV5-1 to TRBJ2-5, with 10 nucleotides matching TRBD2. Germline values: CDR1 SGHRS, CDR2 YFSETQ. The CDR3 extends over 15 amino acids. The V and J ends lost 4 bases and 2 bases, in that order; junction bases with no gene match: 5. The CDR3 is CASSPGLAPQETQYF. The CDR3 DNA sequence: TGCGCCAGCAGCCCGGGACTAGCGCCACAAGAGACCCAGTACTTC.

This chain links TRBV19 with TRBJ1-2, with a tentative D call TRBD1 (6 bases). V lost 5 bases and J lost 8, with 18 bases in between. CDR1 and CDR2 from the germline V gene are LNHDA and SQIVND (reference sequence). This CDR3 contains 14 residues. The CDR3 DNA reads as TGTGCCAGTAGTGGCGGGGGCCCCCTTGACGGCTACACCTTC. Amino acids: CASSGGGPLDGYTF.

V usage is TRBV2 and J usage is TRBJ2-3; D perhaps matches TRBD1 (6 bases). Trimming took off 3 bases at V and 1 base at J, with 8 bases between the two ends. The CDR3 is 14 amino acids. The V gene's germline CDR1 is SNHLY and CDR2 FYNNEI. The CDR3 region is CASSDGGGTDTQYF. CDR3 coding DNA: TGTGCCAGCAGTGATGGGGGCGGCACAGATACGCAGTATTTT. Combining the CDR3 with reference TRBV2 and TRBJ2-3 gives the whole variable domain EPEVTQTPSHQVTQMGQEVILRCVPISNHLYFYWYRQILGQKVEFLVSFYNNEISEKSEIFDDQFSVERPDGSNFTLKIRSTKLEDSAMYFCASSDGGGTDTQYFGPGTRLTVL.

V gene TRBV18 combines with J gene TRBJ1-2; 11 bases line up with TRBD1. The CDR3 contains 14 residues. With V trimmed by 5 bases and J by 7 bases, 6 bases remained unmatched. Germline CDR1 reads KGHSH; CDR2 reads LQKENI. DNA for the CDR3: TGTGCCAGCTCAACGGACAGGGGGCACGGTGGCTACACCTTC. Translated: CASSTDRGHGGYTF. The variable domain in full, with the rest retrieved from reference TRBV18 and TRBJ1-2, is NAGVMQNPRHLVRRRGQEARLRCSPMKGHSHVYWYRQLPEEGLKFMVYLQKENIIDESGMPKERFSAEFPKEGPSILRIQQVVRGDSAAYFCASSTDRGHGGYTFGSGTRLTVV.

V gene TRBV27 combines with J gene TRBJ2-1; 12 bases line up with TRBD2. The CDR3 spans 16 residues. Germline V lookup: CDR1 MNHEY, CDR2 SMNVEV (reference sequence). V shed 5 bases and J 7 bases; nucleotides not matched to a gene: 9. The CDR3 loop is CASSPRTSGNRNEQFF. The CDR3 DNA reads TGTGCCAGCAGTCCTCGGACTAGCGGGAACCGGAATGAGCAGTTCTTC.

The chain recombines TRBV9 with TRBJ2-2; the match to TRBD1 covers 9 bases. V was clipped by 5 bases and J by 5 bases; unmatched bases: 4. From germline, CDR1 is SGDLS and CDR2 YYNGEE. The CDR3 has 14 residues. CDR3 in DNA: TGTGCCAGCAGACAGGGGGCTGAGACCGGGGAGCTGTTTTTT. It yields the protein CASRQGAETGELFF.

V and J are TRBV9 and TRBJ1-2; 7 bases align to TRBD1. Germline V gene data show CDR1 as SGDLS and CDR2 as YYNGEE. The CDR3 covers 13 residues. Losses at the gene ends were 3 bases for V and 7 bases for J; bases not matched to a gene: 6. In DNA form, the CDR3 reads TGTGCCAGCAGCGCCCGACAGGGCTCTGGCTACACCTTC. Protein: CASSARQGSGYTF. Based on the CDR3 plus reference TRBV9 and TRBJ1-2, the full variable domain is DSGVTQTPKHLITATGQRVTLRCSPRSGDLSVYWYQQSLDQGLQFLIQYYNGEERAKGNILERFSAQQFPDLHSELNLSSLELGDSALYFCASSARQGSGYTFGSGTRLTVV.

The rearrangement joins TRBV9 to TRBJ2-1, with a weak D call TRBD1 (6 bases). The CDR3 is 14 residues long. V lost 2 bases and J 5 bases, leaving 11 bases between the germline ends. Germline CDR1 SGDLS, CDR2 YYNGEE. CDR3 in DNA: TGTGCCAGCAGCGTCCAGGGGCTCAACAATGAGCAGTTCTTC. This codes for CASSVQGLNNEQFF.

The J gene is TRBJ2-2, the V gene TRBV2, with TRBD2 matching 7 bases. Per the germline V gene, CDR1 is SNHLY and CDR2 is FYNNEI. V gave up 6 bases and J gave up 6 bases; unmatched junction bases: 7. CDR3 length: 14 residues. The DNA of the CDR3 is TGTGCCAGCAGGGTGGAGGGAGGGGCCGGGGAGCTGTTTTTT. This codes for CASRVEGGAGELFF.

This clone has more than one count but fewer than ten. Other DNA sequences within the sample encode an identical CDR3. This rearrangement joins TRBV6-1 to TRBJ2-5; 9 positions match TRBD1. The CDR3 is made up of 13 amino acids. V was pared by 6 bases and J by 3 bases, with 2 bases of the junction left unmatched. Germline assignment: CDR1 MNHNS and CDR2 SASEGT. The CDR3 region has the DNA TGTGCCAGCAGCCGGGACAGGGAAGAGACCCAGTACTTC. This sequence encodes CASSRDREETQYF.

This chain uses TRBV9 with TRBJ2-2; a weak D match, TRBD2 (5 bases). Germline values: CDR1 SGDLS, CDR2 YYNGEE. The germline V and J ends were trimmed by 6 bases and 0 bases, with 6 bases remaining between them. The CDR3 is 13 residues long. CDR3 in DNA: TGTGCCAGCACACTAGCGAACACCGGGGAGCTGTTTTTT. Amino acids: CASTLANTGELFF.

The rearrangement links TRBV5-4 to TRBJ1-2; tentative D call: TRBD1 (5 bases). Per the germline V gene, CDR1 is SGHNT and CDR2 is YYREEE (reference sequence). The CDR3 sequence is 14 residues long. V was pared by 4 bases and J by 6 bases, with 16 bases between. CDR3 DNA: TGTGCCAGCAGCCTCGGGAGGACGGGGGATGGCTACACCTTC. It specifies CASSLGRTGDGYTF.

CDR3 nucleotide sequence: TGTGCCAGCAGTTACGGCAGGGGGCCACCCACAGATACGCAGTATTTT. Amino acid sequence: CASSYGRGPPTDTQYF. The chain couples TRBV6-6 to TRBJ2-3, with TRBD1 matching 8 bases. The CDR3 loop spans 16 amino acids. CDR1 is MNHNY, CDR2 SVGAGI, per germline (reference sequence). V gave up 2 bases and J gave up 2 bases; unmatched junction bases: 6.

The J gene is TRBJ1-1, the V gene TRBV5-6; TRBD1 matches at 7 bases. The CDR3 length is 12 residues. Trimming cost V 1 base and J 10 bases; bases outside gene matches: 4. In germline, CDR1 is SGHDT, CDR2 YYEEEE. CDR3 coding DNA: TGTGCCAGCAGCTTGAGGGGGCGGGGAGCTTTCTTT. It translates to CASSLRGRGAFF.

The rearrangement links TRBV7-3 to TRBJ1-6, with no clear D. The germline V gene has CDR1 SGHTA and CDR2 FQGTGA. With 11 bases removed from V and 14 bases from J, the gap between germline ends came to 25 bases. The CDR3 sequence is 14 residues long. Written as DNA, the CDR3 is TGTGCCGGCTCCTGGTTGTCATCGGGTCTTTCCCTCCACTTT. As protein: CAGSWLSSGLSLHF.

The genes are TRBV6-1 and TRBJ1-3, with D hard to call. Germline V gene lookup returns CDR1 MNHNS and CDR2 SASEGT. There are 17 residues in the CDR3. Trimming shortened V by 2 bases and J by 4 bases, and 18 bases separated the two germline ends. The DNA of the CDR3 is TGTGCCAGCAGTGAAAATCCTTGGGGAGGGCGAGGAAACACCATATATTTT. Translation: CASSENPWGGRGNTIYF.